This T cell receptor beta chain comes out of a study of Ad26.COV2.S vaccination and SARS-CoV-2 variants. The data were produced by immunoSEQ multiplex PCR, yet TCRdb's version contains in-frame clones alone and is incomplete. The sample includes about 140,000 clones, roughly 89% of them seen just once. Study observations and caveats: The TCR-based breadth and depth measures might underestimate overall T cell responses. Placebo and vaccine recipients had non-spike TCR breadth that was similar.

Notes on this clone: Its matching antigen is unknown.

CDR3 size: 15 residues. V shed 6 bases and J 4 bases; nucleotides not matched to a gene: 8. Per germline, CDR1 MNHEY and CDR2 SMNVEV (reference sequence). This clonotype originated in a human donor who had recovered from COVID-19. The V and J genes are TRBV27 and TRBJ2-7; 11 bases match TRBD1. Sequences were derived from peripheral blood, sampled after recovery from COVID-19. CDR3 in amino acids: CASSLNGQGAYEQYF. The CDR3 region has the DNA TGTGCCAGCAGCCTAAATGGACAGGGGGCTTACGAGCAGTACTTC.